The rows below give T cell receptor beta chains drawn from one sample of a study of a mutant IDH1 vaccine in newly diagnosed glioma. What these receptors recognize is not known. Data came from immunoSEQ multiplex PCR; TCRdb stores just in-frame clones and leaves some out. The table lists about 52,000 clones, around 90% of them singletons. The input for sequencing was PBMCs, taken from a glioma patient whose treatment included an IDH1 peptide vaccine. Every receptor here comes from a man between 50 and 59 years old with glioma. Each CDR3 is given with its conserved first and last residue. Each record gives: clone size, J gene, CDR3 length, D gene, V gene, CDR3 DNA, CDR3 protein. A D gene is named only where the DNA matches it firmly. Clone size is given for some rows only: seen once, a few or many times, or a class if the clone is expanded.

clone size: NA; J gene: TRBJ2-7; CDR3 length: 13; D gene: TRBD1; V gene: TRBV11-3; CDR3 DNA: TGTGCCAGCAGCTTCGGACAGGGGGGTGAGCAGTACTTC; CDR3 protein: CASSFGQGGEQYF
clone size: once; J gene: TRBJ1-5; CDR3 length: 17; D gene: NA; V gene: TRBV19; CDR3 DNA: TGTGCCAGTCGGGGGGGGAGTGGCATTTATAGCAATCAGCCCCAGCATTTT; CDR3 protein: CASRGGSGIYSNQPQHF
clone size: once; J gene: TRBJ1-2; CDR3 length: 18; D gene: NA; V gene: TRBV9; CDR3 DNA: TGTGCCAGCAGCACGAAAAAAGAGACAACGGGGCAGGACTATGGCTACACCTTC; CDR3 protein: CASSTKKETTGQDYGYTF
clone size: NA; J gene: TRBJ2-5; CDR3 length: 14; D gene: NA; V gene: TRBV15; CDR3 DNA: TGTGCCACCAGCAATTCTGGGGGGCGAGAGACCCAGTACTTC; CDR3 protein: CATSNSGGRETQYF
clone size: NA; J gene: TRBJ2-5; CDR3 length: 14; D gene: TRBD1; V gene: TRBV7-8; CDR3 DNA: TGTGCCAGCAGCCCACAGGGGGGCCAAGAGACCCAGTACTTC; CDR3 protein: CASSPQGGQETQYF
clone size: NA; J gene: TRBJ2-5; CDR3 length: 13; D gene: NA; V gene: TRBV18; CDR3 DNA: TGTGCCAGCTCCCCCGATGGAGGGGCAAAGCAGTACTTC; CDR3 protein: CASSPDGGAKQYF
clone size: NA; J gene: TRBJ2-1; CDR3 length: 15; D gene: TRBD1; V gene: TRBV9; CDR3 DNA: TGTGCCAGCAGCGAGGGACAGGGGGTAAACAATGAGCAGTTCTTC; CDR3 protein: CASSEGQGVNNEQFF
clone size: few; J gene: TRBJ2-3; CDR3 length: 15; D gene: NA; V gene: TRBV19; CDR3 DNA: TGTGCCAGTAGTATGGTTACGGTAATGTCAGATACGCAGTATTTT; CDR3 protein: CASSMVTVMSDTQYF
clone size: NA; J gene: TRBJ2-3; CDR3 length: 17; D gene: NA; V gene: TRBV7-2; CDR3 DNA: TGTGCCAGCAGCTTAGTGACAGGGAGGGAGGACACAGATACGCAGTATTTT; CDR3 protein: CASSLVTGREDTDTQYF
clone size: NA; J gene: TRBJ2-5; CDR3 length: 14; D gene: TRBD2; V gene: TRBV15; CDR3 DNA: TGTGCCACCGGAGCGGGAGGGGGCCAAGAGACCCAGTACTTC; CDR3 protein: CATGAGGGQETQYF
clone size: NA; J gene: TRBJ2-2; CDR3 length: 15; D gene: TRBD1; V gene: TRBV5-6; CDR3 DNA: TGTGCCAGCAGAGCCGGGACAGGGGGAACCGGGGAGCTGTTTTTT; CDR3 protein: CASRAGTGGTGELFF
clone size: NA; J gene: TRBJ2-7; CDR3 length: 18; D gene: NA; V gene: TRBV12-2; CDR3 DNA: TGTGCAAGTCGCGTATTTATTTGGGATTGGGACGTTACCTACGAGCAGTACTTC; CDR3 protein: CASRVFIWDWDVTYEQYF
clone size: NA; J gene: TRBJ1-1; CDR3 length: 15; D gene: NA; V gene: TRBV7-8; CDR3 DNA: TGTGCCAGCAGCCACAGTGGCGGGACTCTGAGTGAAGCTTTCTTT; CDR3 protein: CASSHSGGTLSEAFF
clone size: NA; J gene: TRBJ2-5; CDR3 length: 14; D gene: TRBD1; V gene: TRBV27; CDR3 DNA: TGTGCCAGCAGTTCGGGGACAGCCCGGGGGACCCAGTACTTC; CDR3 protein: CASSSGTARGTQYF
clone size: once; J gene: TRBJ2-3; CDR3 length: 16; D gene: TRBD2; V gene: TRBV7-9; CDR3 DNA: TGTGCCAGCAGCTCGGGACTAGCGGGAAATGCAGATACGCAGTATTTT; CDR3 protein: CASSSGLAGNADTQYF
clone size: NA; J gene: TRBJ2-7; CDR3 length: 15; D gene: TRBD1; V gene: TRBV10-1; CDR3 DNA: TGCGCCAGCAGTGAGTCCAGGACAGGGGACTACGAGCAGTACTTC; CDR3 protein: CASSESRTGDYEQYF
clone size: NA; J gene: TRBJ2-5; CDR3 length: 14; D gene: NA; V gene: TRBV7-8; CDR3 DNA: TGTGCCAGCAGCCAGGACCTCCTTGGCGAGACCCAGTACTTC; CDR3 protein: CASSQDLLGETQYF
clone size: NA; J gene: TRBJ2-3; CDR3 length: 12; D gene: NA; V gene: TRBV28; CDR3 DNA: TGTGCCAGCACCCAAGCCCCAGATACGCAGTATTTT; CDR3 protein: CASTQAPDTQYF
clone size: NA; J gene: TRBJ1-6; CDR3 length: 14; D gene: NA; V gene: TRBV5-4; CDR3 DNA: TGTGCCAGCAGCCAGAGGGGAGACGGATCACCCCTCCACTTT; CDR3 protein: CASSQRGDGSPLHF
clone size: NA; J gene: TRBJ2-7; CDR3 length: 15; D gene: TRBD1; V gene: TRBV5-8; CDR3 DNA: TGTGCCAGCAGCTTGGCGGGCAGGGGGCCTGACGAGCAGTACTTC; CDR3 protein: CASSLAGRGPDEQYF
clone size: once; J gene: TRBJ1-2; CDR3 length: 14; D gene: TRBD1; V gene: TRBV5-4; CDR3 DNA: TGTGCCAGCAGAGACCGGGACAGGGCCTATGGCTACACCTTC; CDR3 protein: CASRDRDRAYGYTF
clone size: once; J gene: TRBJ2-5; CDR3 length: 13; D gene: NA; V gene: TRBV11-2; CDR3 DNA: TGTGCCAGCAGACCCGACAGAGTAGAGACCCAGTACTTC; CDR3 protein: CASRPDRVETQYF
clone size: NA; J gene: TRBJ2-7; CDR3 length: 14; D gene: TRBD2; V gene: TRBV28; CDR3 DNA: TGTGCCAGCAGAGCCGGGACTACCGTCTACGAGCAGTACTTC; CDR3 protein: CASRAGTTVYEQYF
clone size: NA; J gene: TRBJ2-1; CDR3 length: 15; D gene: TRBD2; V gene: TRBV9; CDR3 DNA: TGTGCCAGCAGCGTAGGACTAGCGGGAGACAATGAGCAGTTCTTC; CDR3 protein: CASSVGLAGDNEQFF
clone size: NA; J gene: TRBJ2-3; CDR3 length: 16; D gene: TRBD2; V gene: TRBV27; CDR3 DNA: TGTGCCAGCAGATTCCTGATTAGCGGGGGGGCCGGTACGCAGTATTTT; CDR3 protein: CASRFLISGGAGTQYF
clone size: NA; J gene: TRBJ1-1; CDR3 length: 16; D gene: TRBD1; V gene: TRBV5-1; CDR3 DNA: TGCGCCAGCAGCCCCGGGACAGGGGGCTGGGGCACTGAAGCTTTCTTT; CDR3 protein: CASSPGTGGWGTEAFF
clone size: NA; J gene: TRBJ1-4; CDR3 length: 15; D gene: NA; V gene: TRBV5-1; CDR3 DNA: TGCGCCAGCAGCCCTGCGGGGAGCGGGAGTGAAAAACTGTTTTTT; CDR3 protein: CASSPAGSGSEKLFF
clone size: NA; J gene: TRBJ1-1; CDR3 length: 13; D gene: NA; V gene: TRBV7-8; CDR3 DNA: TGTGCCAGCAAATACCGGGAGAACACTGAAGCTTTCTTT; CDR3 protein: CASKYRENTEAFF
clone size: NA; J gene: TRBJ1-6; CDR3 length: 14; D gene: TRBD1; V gene: TRBV5-6; CDR3 DNA: TGTGCCAGCAGCTTGGGACAGGGTGCAGCACCCCTCCACTTT; CDR3 protein: CASSLGQGAAPLHF
clone size: NA; J gene: TRBJ1-1; CDR3 length: 14; D gene: NA; V gene: TRBV10-3; CDR3 DNA: TGTGCCATCAGTGAGTCGGGGAGTAGTTATGAAGCTTTCTTT; CDR3 protein: CAISESGSSYEAFF
clone size: NA; J gene: TRBJ1-6; CDR3 length: 13; D gene: NA; V gene: TRBV11-2; CDR3 DNA: TGTGCCAGCAGGAGGGGGTTTGGTTCACCCCTCCACTTT; CDR3 protein: CASRRGFGSPLHF
clone size: NA; J gene: TRBJ1-5; CDR3 length: 14; D gene: NA; V gene: TRBV6-6; CDR3 DNA: TGTGCCAGCAGTTCGCCAGGGGATGGTCAGCCCCAGCATTTT; CDR3 protein: CASSSPGDGQPQHF
clone size: NA; J gene: TRBJ1-5; CDR3 length: 13; D gene: NA; V gene: TRBV2; CDR3 DNA: TGTGCCAGCAGTGAGGGATCCCCCCAGCCCCAGCATTTT; CDR3 protein: CASSEGSPQPQHF
clone size: NA; J gene: TRBJ1-5; CDR3 length: 14; D gene: NA; V gene: TRBV9; CDR3 DNA: TGTGCCAGCAGCGTCGGACCTCTAAATCAGCCCCAGCATTTT; CDR3 protein: CASSVGPLNQPQHF
clone size: NA; J gene: TRBJ1-4; CDR3 length: 14; D gene: TRBD1; V gene: TRBV5-4; CDR3 DNA: TGTGCCAGCAGCTCGGACAGGGTTAGTGAAAAACTGTTTTTT; CDR3 protein: CASSSDRVSEKLFF
clone size: NA; J gene: TRBJ2-7; CDR3 length: 19; D gene: TRBD2; V gene: TRBV7-2; CDR3 DNA: TGTGCCAGCACCCCGGGAGGCTTGCGGTCGAGCGGCTCCTCCTACGAGCAGTACTTC; CDR3 protein: CASTPGGLRSSGSSYEQYF
clone size: once; J gene: TRBJ1-5; CDR3 length: 16; D gene: NA; V gene: TRBV19; CDR3 DNA: TGTGCCAGTAGGACCGATGATCTGACAGTCAATCAGCCCCAGCATTTT; CDR3 protein: CASRTDDLTVNQPQHF
clone size: NA; J gene: TRBJ1-6; CDR3 length: 15; D gene: NA; V gene: TRBV9; CDR3 DNA: TGTGCCAGCAGCGTAGATTTCGGTGGTAATTCACCCCTCCACTTT; CDR3 protein: CASSVDFGGNSPLHF
clone size: NA; J gene: TRBJ2-3; CDR3 length: 16; D gene: TRBD2; V gene: TRBV4-3; CDR3 DNA: TGCGCCAGCAGCCCCATTAGCGGGGGGACGGGAGATACGCAGTATTTT; CDR3 protein: CASSPISGGTGDTQYF
clone size: NA; J gene: TRBJ2-3; CDR3 length: 16; D gene: TRBD2; V gene: TRBV12-5; CDR3 DNA: TGTGCTAGTGGCTCGGGACTAGCGGGGGTCACAGATACGCAGTATTTT; CDR3 protein: CASGSGLAGVTDTQYF
clone size: NA; J gene: TRBJ1-3; CDR3 length: 15; D gene: NA; V gene: TRBV19; CDR3 DNA: TGTGCCAGTTCGATTGGGCCGGCTGGGGGAAACACCATATATTTT; CDR3 protein: CASSIGPAGGNTIYF
clone size: NA; J gene: TRBJ2-7; CDR3 length: 15; D gene: TRBD2; V gene: TRBV15; CDR3 DNA: TGTGCCACCAGCAGAGAAGGGACTAGCGGAAACGAGCAGTACTTC; CDR3 protein: CATSREGTSGNEQYF
clone size: NA; J gene: TRBJ2-7; CDR3 length: 14; D gene: NA; V gene: TRBV30; CDR3 DNA: TGTGCCTGGAGCTCGGGCCCAGGGTCCTACGAGCAGTACTTC; CDR3 protein: CAWSSGPGSYEQYF
clone size: NA; J gene: TRBJ1-3; CDR3 length: 13; D gene: NA; V gene: TRBV29-1; CDR3 DNA: TGCAGCGTTGAATGGGGGGGTGGAAACACCATATATTTT; CDR3 protein: CSVEWGGGNTIYF
clone size: NA; J gene: TRBJ1-1; CDR3 length: 20; D gene: NA; V gene: TRBV9; CDR3 DNA: TGTGCCAGCAGCGTATCTCCATTTGACTTTTCGGTGGAGGCGGCCGGTGAAGCTTTCTTT; CDR3 protein: CASSVSPFDFSVEAAGEAFF
clone size: NA; J gene: TRBJ2-5; CDR3 length: 14; D gene: NA; V gene: TRBV4-3; CDR3 DNA: TGCGCCAGCAGCCAAGGGGTCGGGACGGTAACCCAGTACTTC; CDR3 protein: CASSQGVGTVTQYF
clone size: NA; J gene: TRBJ1-1; CDR3 length: 15; D gene: NA; V gene: TRBV19; CDR3 DNA: TGTGCCAGTAGTAGGGAACAGGGCGTTCGGACTGAAGCTTTCTTT; CDR3 protein: CASSREQGVRTEAFF
clone size: NA; J gene: TRBJ2-1; CDR3 length: 16; D gene: TRBD2; V gene: TRBV9; CDR3 DNA: TGTGCCAGCAGCGCGGGGGGGCTAGCCAAATCAAATGAGCAGTTCTTC; CDR3 protein: CASSAGGLAKSNEQFF
clone size: NA; J gene: TRBJ2-5; CDR3 length: 20; D gene: TRBD1; V gene: TRBV27; CDR3 DNA: TGTGCCAGCAGTTTATCATTCGGGGGACAGGGTTTAGCTTTGGGAGAGACCCAGTACTTC; CDR3 protein: CASSLSFGGQGLALGETQYF
clone size: once; J gene: TRBJ1-3; CDR3 length: 17; D gene: NA; V gene: TRBV9; CDR3 DNA: TGTGCCAGCAGCGTAGAGGGAGGGGGGGGACGCGGAAACACCATATATTTT; CDR3 protein: CASSVEGGGGRGNTIYF
clone size: NA; J gene: TRBJ2-2; CDR3 length: 13; D gene: NA; V gene: TRBV11-2; CDR3 DNA: TGTGCCAGCAGCTTAGGGGTAGCCCGGGAGCTGTTTTTT; CDR3 protein: CASSLGVARELFF
clone size: NA; J gene: TRBJ2-1; CDR3 length: 15; D gene: NA; V gene: TRBV6-4; CDR3 DNA: TGTGCCAGCAGTGACGGGTGGGCACCTTACAATGAGCAGTTCTTC; CDR3 protein: CASSDGWAPYNEQFF
clone size: NA; J gene: TRBJ2-7; CDR3 length: 11; D gene: NA; V gene: TRBV7-9; CDR3 DNA: TGTGCCAGCAGCTTAGGGGACTTACAGTACTTC; CDR3 protein: CASSLGDLQYF
clone size: NA; J gene: TRBJ1-2; CDR3 length: 14; D gene: NA; V gene: TRBV7-2; CDR3 DNA: TGTGCCAGCAGCTTAGCCGCGCCCGACTATGGCTACACCTTC; CDR3 protein: CASSLAAPDYGYTF
clone size: NA; J gene: TRBJ1-5; CDR3 length: 15; D gene: TRBD1; V gene: TRBV6-5; CDR3 DNA: TGTGCCAGCAGTGCGGACAGGGGAGGCAATCAGCCCCAGCATTTT; CDR3 protein: CASSADRGGNQPQHF
clone size: once; J gene: TRBJ1-5; CDR3 length: 14; D gene: NA; V gene: TRBV6-1; CDR3 DNA: TGTGCCAGCAGTGAGGGAGGGCATCATCAGCCCCAGCATTTT; CDR3 protein: CASSEGGHHQPQHF
clone size: medium-sized; J gene: TRBJ2-2; CDR3 length: 15; D gene: TRBD2; V gene: TRBV5-5; CDR3 DNA: TGTGCCAGCAGCTTGGGACTAGCAAGGAGCGGGGAGCTGTTTTTT; CDR3 protein: CASSLGLARSGELFF